This T cell receptor beta chain was sequenced for a study of PD-1 blockade in classical Hodgkin lymphoma (dated by TCRdb to the early 2020s). For the wider study: Nivolumab dosing was 3 mg/kg intravenously every 2 weeks, continuing until either disease progression or unacceptable toxicity. The study used TCR beta sequencing and CyTOF to define a peripheral blood immune signature of response to PD-1 blockade in classical Hodgkin lymphoma. Broad study findings and their caveats: The study was restricted to a single clinical trial cohort, and the causes of repertoire differences, possibly disease activity or prior therapy, were left undefined. By C4D1, a significant rise was seen in CD4+ TCR diversity but not in CD8+ TCR diversity (p=0.0027 vs p=0.16), and the rise was most apparent among complete responders (p=0.02). Newly diagnosed patients were reported to have lower baseline TCR diversity than healthy donors, and relapsed/refractory patients were reported to have lower baseline TCR diversity still. Baseline diversity similar to that of newly diagnosed patients was observed in trial patients achieving complete response, whereas significantly lower diversity was observed in partial responders and progressors. Lower diversity was observed in patients in whom nivolumab was started less than 1 year after ASCT, and these patients were excluded from later analyses so that confounding by immune reconstitution would be avoided.

This specimen's time point label, per the study, means: cycle 1 day 1 (C1D1), immediately before nivolumab initiation. Every trial patient had relapsed after autologous stem cell transplantation, and cohorts A, B and C differed in prior brentuximab vedotin exposure. A total of fewer than 70 patients with relapsed/refractory classical Hodgkin lymphoma made up the trial cohort, and each patient's best overall response was complete response, partial response or progressive disease. Trial patients were treated with single-agent nivolumab in the multi-cohort phase II CheckMate 205 trial. An independent review committee assessed best overall response by applying the 2007 International Working Group response criteria. PBMCs from the trial were collected at three points: immediately before nivolumab initiation (C1D1), and during therapy at cycle 2 day 1 and cycle 4 day 1. Peripheral blood was collected in 8 mL Vacutainer Cell Preparation Tubes, from which PBMCs were isolated by centrifugation and then cryopreserved.

The CDR3 goes from the cysteine to the phenylalanine over 17 residues. Here the CDR3 DNA is all that survives: 51 bases in frame from base 1. V ends up 0 bases short and J 6 bases short, with an unmatched junction base count of 10. CDR1 and CDR2 are drawn from the germline V gene (reference sequence): SGHNT, YYREEE. Genomic DNA was isolated using the Qiagen DNeasy kit from unsorted PBMCs as well as from negatively selected CD4+ and CD8+ fractions. TCR beta CDR3 regions were subjected to amplification by immunoSEQ multiplex PCR with primers that anneal to V and J segments. A synthetic immune receptor repertoire was used to minimize amplification bias, and remaining bias was computationally removed after sequencing. The paper's processing steps were these. Repertoire diversity was quantified as the Shannon entropy index using custom Python scripts. Unsorted, CD4+ and CD8+ repertoires were analyzed separately, except for combined analyses in which CD4+ and CD8+ sequences were merged in silico. Clonal expansion was defined as at least a 2-fold frequency increase after treatment relative to C1D1, with a pseudocount of 0.5 for undetected baseline clones. Singleton clones were defined as clones with 0 or 1 copy at C1D1, and non-singleton clones were defined as clones with 2 or more copies. Clones expanded in unsorted samples were annotated as CD4+, CD8+ or unknown by matching protein sequences in sorted samples from the same patient. Wilcoxon tests were applied to paired samples to test diversity changes from C1D1 to C4D1. The table was pulled from immuneACCESS by TCRdb, which kept in-frame rearrangements only. Such tables lose some clones; where checked, under half of the loss comes from unresolved V genes, and the rest has no known cause. V, J and clone size are those of that table, while D and trimming were read from the DNA. The table for this sample lists 40,000 to 65,000 clones; 81% of them were counted only once. The top ten hold around 17% of the sample.

At least ten counts were recorded for this clone. The antigen it recognizes is unknown. No qualities accompany the bases; no much larger clone lies one base away. The sequencing here drew on peripheral blood mononuclear cells (PBMCs), taken at baseline. The V and J segments used are TRBV5-4 and TRBJ2-1; 9 central bases correspond to TRBD2. The TCR sequence derives from a human donor with classical Hodgkin lymphoma. The nucleotide sequence reads as follows: TGTGCCAGCAGCTTGGTTGGTAGGCTAGCGGGAACCAATGAGCAGTTCTTC. This is translated as CASSLVGRLAGTNEQFF.